This T cell receptor beta chain is from a study of T-cell reconstitution after alpha-beta-depleted transplantation in children. Unique molecular identifiers were used to barcode this TCRbeta library. TCRdb independently ran MiXCR on the PCR reads; one entry per CDR3 protein. In the table there are around 480,000 distinct CDR3 sequences, 30% to 35% of which are singletons. The CDR3 loop spans 17 amino acids. Germline V gene lookup returns CDR1 SGHRS and CDR2 YFSETQ. V lost 0 bases and J 6 bases, leaving 21 bases between the germline ends. The sequencing here drew on PBMCs from the stem cell graft donor, taken from the stem cell graft. The TCR sequence derives from a human donor who donated a stem cell graft to a child with aplastic anemia. This chain links TRBV5-1 with TRBJ1-2; possible D gene TRBD1, 6 bases. For the CDR3, the DNA is TGCGCCAGCAGCTTGGCCCTGGCGGCCGGGACAAATAATGGCTACACCTTC. Residues: CASSLALAAGTNNGYTF.